The T cell receptor beta chain under discussion was sequenced for a study of molecular identifiers for immune sequencing clone quantification (dated by TCRdb to 2017 to 2018). In terms of the full investigation: For a replicate experiment, the RNA from either 20,000 or 100,000 naive CD8 T cells was divided into five aliquots, and four of those aliquots went on to sequencing. CD8 T cells were used in a methods study to benchmark molecular-identifier clustering-based TCR repertoire sequencing (MIDCIRS) and TCR RNA copy counting.

V lost 5 bases and J lost 2 bases; the stretch between them is 22 bases long. The CDR3 contains 17 residues, cysteine and phenylalanine counted. Only CDR3 DNA remains: 51 bases, in frame from the first base. Taken from the germline V gene (reference sequence), the CDR1 and CDR2 loops are SEHNR and FQNEAQ. Naive CD8 T cell libraries were made from around 18,000 to 910,000 sorted cells using 10%, 30% or 50% of purified RNA. On a BD FACSAria II, naive CD8 T cells were FACS-sorted as CD8+CD4-CCR7+CD45RA+ and collected into RLT Plus buffer. Roughly ten TCR copies' worth of Jurkat RNA were spiked into roughly 20,000-1,000,000 naive CD8 T cell samples to test detection sensitivity. CD8 T cells were enriched with RosetteSep CD8+ T Cell Enrichment Cocktail and Ficoll-Paque, followed by ACK red cell lysis. Libraries were built with PCR. The sequencer was an Illumina HiSeq 4000. Bulk TCR libraries were prepared as previously described, using TCR primers listed in Table S5. The Qiagen AllPrep DNA/RNA kit was used to purify total RNA. Reads from multiple sequencing runs of the same library were pooled before analysis. As for the original processing: Reads were retained only if the reads had an exact TCR constant sequence, and the retained reads were trimmed to 150 nt and grouped according to their 12-nt molecular barcodes. Within each barcode group, reads were sub-clustered at a 15% Levenshtein threshold, and quality-weighted consensus sequences were built per RNA molecule. Non-functional sequences were removed, as were lower-count sequences one edit away from another. Based on a fit of two negative binomial distributions, barcode sub-clusters having less than 20% of the maximum read count were discarded. Starting from the raw public reads, TCRdb applied fastp trimming at Q25, assembled clones with MiXCR and retained in-frame beta chains. CDR3 protein duplicates are merged, each entry listing the most common genes and DNA. The V and J calls were not made by the authors but by TCRdb's processing. The sample table shows about half a million distinct CDR3 sequences, and about a fifth are seen once. Jointly, the top ten make up 0.65% to 0.95% of the sample.

What the authors observed across the whole study: When barcode sub-clustering was left out, chimeric consensus sequences inflated TCR diversity, with chimeras reaching as high as 47%. In CMV-specific effector cells, over 97% of molecules were held by clones above 20 RNA copies, whereas under 1% of molecules were held by such clones in naive cells. A single cell's worth of spiked-in Jurkat TCR RNA was reported detectable even among 850,000 to 1,000,000 naive CD8 T cells. The naive libraries included spiked-in Jurkat TCR RNA (10 copies' worth), and this Jurkat TCR RNA is not part of the donor repertoire. Roughly 3 recovered TCR RNA copies per cell were obtained by modeling, versus roughly 10 by digital PCR, implying a capture efficiency of about 30%. Highly expanded clone sizes could be underestimated because identical TCR molecules may share a barcode.

This clonotype has a count of ten or more. What this receptor recognizes is not known. No base-level quality is on record; no much larger clone is a single base apart. The receptor's source is a human donor in good health. Some libraries in this study had Jurkat cell RNA spiked in. Sequenced: naive CD8+ T cells from blood, with Jurkat cell RNA spiked in. The cell subset or site label corresponds to: FACS-sorted CD8+CD4-CCR7+CD45RA+ naive T cells. The chain employs TRBV7-9 and TRBJ2-7; TRBD2 is a weak D gene call, 7 bases matching. The sequenced DNA: TGTGCCAGCAGCCCACGGGCGGGGGACACACTTCCCTACGAGCAGTACTTC. Translated, it gives CASSPRAGDTLPYEQYF. Reference TRBV7-9 and TRBJ2-7 genes cover what lies past the CDR3, so the full variable domain is DTGVSQNPRHKITKRGQNVTFRCDPISEHNRLYWYRQTLGQGPEFLTYFQNEAQLEKSRLLSDRFSAERPKGSFSTLEIQRTEQGDSAMYLCASSPRAGDTLPYEQYFGPGTRLTVT.